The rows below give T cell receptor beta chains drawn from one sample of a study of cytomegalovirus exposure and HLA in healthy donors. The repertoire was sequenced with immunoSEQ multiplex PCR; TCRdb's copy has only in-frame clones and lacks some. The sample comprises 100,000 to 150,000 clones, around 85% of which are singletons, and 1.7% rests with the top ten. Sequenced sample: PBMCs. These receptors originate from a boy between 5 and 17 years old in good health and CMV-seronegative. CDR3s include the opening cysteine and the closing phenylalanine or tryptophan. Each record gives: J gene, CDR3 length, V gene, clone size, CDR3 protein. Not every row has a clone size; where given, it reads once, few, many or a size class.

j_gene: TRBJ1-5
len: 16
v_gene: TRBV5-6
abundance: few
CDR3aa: CVRIRWGPDSNQPQHF

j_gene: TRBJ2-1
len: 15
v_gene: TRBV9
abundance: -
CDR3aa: CASSVVTGGYNEQFF

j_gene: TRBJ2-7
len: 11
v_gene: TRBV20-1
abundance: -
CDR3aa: CSATRQYEQYF

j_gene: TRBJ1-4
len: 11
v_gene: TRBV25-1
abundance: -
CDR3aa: CASSAFEKLFF

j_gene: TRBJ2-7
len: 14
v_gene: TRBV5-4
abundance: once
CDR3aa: CASSPGTSSSEQYF

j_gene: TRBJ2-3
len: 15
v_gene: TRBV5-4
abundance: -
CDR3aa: CASTMGGQGGGTQYF

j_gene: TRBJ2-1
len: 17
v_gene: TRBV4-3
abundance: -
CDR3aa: CASSQDLASGAVKKQFF

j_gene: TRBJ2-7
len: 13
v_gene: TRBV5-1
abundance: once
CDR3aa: CASSPRVNYEQYF

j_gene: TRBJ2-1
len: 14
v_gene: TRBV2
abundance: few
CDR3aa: CASRTDGRANEQFF

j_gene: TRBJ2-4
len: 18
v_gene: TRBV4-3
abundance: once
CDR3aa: CASSQDGPSGGAGNIQYF

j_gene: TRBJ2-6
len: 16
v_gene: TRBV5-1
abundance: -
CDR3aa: CASSSTGYSGANVLTF

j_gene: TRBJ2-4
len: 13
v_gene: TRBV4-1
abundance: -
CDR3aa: CASSAQERGGRYF

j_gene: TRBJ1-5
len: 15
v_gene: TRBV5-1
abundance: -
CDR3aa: CASRENQLPHQPQHF

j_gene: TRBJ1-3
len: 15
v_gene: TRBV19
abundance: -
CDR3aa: CASSIYQSTGNTIYF

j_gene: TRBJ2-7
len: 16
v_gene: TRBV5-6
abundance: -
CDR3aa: CASSLSLGGQGPEQYF

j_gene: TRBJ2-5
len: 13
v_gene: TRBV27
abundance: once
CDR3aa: CASSSLIQETQYF

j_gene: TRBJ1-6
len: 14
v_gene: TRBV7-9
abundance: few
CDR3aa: CASSLRDRDSPLHF

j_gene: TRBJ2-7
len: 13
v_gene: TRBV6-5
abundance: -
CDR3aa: CASSYRGAHEQYF

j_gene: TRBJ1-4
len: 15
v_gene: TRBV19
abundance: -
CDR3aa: CASSSPGIWNEKLFF

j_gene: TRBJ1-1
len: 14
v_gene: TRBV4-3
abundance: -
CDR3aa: CASSLAGLNTEAFF

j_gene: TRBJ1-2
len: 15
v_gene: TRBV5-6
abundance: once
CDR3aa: CASSLGPGTGDGYTF

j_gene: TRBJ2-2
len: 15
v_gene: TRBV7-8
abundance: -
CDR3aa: CASRLSGGADGELFF

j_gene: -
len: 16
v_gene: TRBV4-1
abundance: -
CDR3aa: CASSQWVGATSYEQYF

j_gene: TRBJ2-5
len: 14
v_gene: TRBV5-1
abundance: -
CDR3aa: CASSLVGGKETQYF

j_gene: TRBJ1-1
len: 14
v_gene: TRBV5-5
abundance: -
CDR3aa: CASSFGGLNTEAFF

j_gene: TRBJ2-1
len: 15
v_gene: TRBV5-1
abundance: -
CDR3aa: CASSPGAGSYNEQFF

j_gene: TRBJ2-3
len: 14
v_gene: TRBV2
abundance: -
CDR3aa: CASTRGTVTDTQYF

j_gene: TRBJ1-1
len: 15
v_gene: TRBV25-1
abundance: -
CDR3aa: CASSEWDSGDTEAFF

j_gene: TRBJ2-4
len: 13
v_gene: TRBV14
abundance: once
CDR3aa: CASSPRAKNIQYF

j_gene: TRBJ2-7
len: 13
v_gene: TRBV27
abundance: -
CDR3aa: CARLGQDAYEQYF

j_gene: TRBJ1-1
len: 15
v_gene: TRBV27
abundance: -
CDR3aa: CASSLQGTVNTEAFF

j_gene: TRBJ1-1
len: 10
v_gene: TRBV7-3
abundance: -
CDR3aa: CASSSRAAFF

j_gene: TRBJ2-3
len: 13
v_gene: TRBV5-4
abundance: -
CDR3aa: CASGVRGTDTQYF

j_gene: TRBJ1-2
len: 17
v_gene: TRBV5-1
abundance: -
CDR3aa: CASSPQPSDSGNYGYTF

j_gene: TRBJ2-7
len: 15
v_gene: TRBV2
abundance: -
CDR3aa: CASNSGTSGTYEQYF

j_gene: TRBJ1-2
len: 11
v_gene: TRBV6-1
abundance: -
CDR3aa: CASSRNYGYTF

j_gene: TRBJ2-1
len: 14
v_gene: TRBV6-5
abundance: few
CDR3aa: CASSSTEPYNEQFF

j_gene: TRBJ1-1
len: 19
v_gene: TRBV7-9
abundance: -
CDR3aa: CASSFFSLRGKVSNTEAFF

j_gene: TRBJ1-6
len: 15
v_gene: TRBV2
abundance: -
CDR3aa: CASSDLSSYNSPLHF

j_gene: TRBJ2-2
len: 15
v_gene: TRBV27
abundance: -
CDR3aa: CASTGLAENTGELFF

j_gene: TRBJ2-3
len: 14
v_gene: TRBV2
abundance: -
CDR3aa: CASSQAGAPDTQYF

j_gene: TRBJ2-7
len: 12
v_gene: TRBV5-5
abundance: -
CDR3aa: CASSSTGYEQYF

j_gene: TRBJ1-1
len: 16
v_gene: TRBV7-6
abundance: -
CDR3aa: CASSLGGGFRDTEAFF

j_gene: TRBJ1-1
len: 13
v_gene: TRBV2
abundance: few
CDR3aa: CASTSRQDTEAFF

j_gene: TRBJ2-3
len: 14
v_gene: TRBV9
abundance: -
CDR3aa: CASGQSGFTDTQYF

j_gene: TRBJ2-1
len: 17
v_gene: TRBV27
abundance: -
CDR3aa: CASSFSQGLVRYNEQFF

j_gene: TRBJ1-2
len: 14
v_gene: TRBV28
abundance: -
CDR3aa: CASSPRGVNYGYTF

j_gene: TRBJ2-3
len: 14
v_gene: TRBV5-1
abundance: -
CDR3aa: CASSVARATDTQYF